Below are 6 T cell receptor beta chains sequenced from a single sample in a study of TIL therapy for anti-PD-1-resistant metastatic lung cancer. This was the immunoSEQ v3 assay. Produced via immunoSEQ multiplex PCR; TCRdb's table is partial and in-frame only. The sample lists under 65,000 clones, approximately 75% seen once, with nearly 3% in the top ten. Time point defined: pre-treatment sample, taken before nivolumab and TIL therapy. The sequencing here drew on blood, taken at baseline. The receptors come from a person between 30 and 80 years old with non-small cell lung cancer.

This clone was counted a single time. V is TRBV28 and J is TRBJ1-4; D gene ambiguous. The V end lost 4 bases, the J end lost 0 bases, and 15 bases lay between the germline ends. The germline V gene has CDR1 MDHEN and CDR2 SYDVKM. The length of the CDR3 is 17 residues. CDR3 coding DNA: TGTGCCAGCAGTTCTGTGGTGGCCGGCGCAACTAATGAAAAACTGTTTTTT. It yields the protein CASSSVVAGATNEKLFF. Filled out from reference TRBV28 and TRBJ1-4, the complete variable domain reads DVKVTQSSRYLVKRTGEKVFLECVQDMDHENMFWYRQDPGLGLRLIYFSYDVKMKEKGDIPEGYSVSREKKERFSLILESASTNQTSMYLCASSSVVAGATNEKLFFGSGTQLSVL.

This clone was observed a handful of times. This chain uses TRBV7-3 with TRBJ1-6; D call uncertain. The V gene lost 0 bases and the J gene lost 6 bases, with 9 bases spanning the gap. Germline CDR1 SGHTA, CDR2 FQGTGA. The CDR3 loop spans 15 amino acids. The CDR3: CASSLTAGGNSPLHF. The CDR3 coding sequence is TGTGCCAGCAGCTTAACGGCAGGTGGTAATTCACCCCTCCACTTT. The full variable domain, in which reference TRBV7-3 and TRBJ1-6 provide the parts outside the CDR3, is GAGVSQTPSNKVTEKGKYVELRCDPISGHTALYWYRQSLGQGPEFLIYFQGTGAADDSGLPNDRFFAVRPEGSVSTLKIQRTERGDSAVYLCASSLTAGGNSPLHFGNGTRLTVT.

The CDR3 nucleotides read TGTGCCAGCAGCTTGGAGGTTGGCAGGGCGGACGGCACTGAAGCTTTCTTT. Protein product: CASSLEVGRADGTEAFF. This rearrangement joins TRBV13 to TRBJ1-1; a weak D match, TRBD1 (5 bases). Germline lookup yields CDR1 PRHDT and CDR2 FYEKMQ (reference sequence). The CDR3 is made up of 17 amino acids. V lost 3 bases, J lost 4 bases, and 21 bases lay in between.

The chain couples TRBV7-2 to TRBJ2-1; 7 nucleotides agree with TRBD2. J gave up 8 bases and V 7 bases, and 8 bases lay outside the gene matches. This CDR3 has 13 residues. Looked up from germline, CDR1 is SGHTA and CDR2 is FQGNSA. This CDR3 reads CASTLPGGDEQFF. The CDR3 nucleotides are TGTGCCAGCACACTCCCGGGGGGTGATGAGCAGTTCTTC.

This clone was seen just once. The CDR3 sequence: CATSDFNEQFF. CDR3 bases: TGTGCCACCAGTGATTTCAATGAGCAGTTCTTC. The V call is TRBV24-1, the J call TRBJ2-1; D unclear. The CDR3 has 11 amino acids. V lost 1 base and J 6 bases, leaving 0 bases between the germline ends. Germline V CDR1 and CDR2: KGHDR, SFDVKD.

The chain couples TRBV6-6 to TRBJ2-7; TRBD1 agrees at 11 bases. Looked up from germline, CDR1 is MNHNY and CDR2 is SVGAGI (reference sequence). V lost 4 bases, J lost 1 base, and 6 bases stayed unmatched. The CDR3 sequence is 16 residues long. The CDR3 DNA is TGTGCCAGCAGTTTCCCGGGACAGGGGGGGTCCTACGAGCAGTACTTC. It codes for CASSFPGQGGSYEQYF.